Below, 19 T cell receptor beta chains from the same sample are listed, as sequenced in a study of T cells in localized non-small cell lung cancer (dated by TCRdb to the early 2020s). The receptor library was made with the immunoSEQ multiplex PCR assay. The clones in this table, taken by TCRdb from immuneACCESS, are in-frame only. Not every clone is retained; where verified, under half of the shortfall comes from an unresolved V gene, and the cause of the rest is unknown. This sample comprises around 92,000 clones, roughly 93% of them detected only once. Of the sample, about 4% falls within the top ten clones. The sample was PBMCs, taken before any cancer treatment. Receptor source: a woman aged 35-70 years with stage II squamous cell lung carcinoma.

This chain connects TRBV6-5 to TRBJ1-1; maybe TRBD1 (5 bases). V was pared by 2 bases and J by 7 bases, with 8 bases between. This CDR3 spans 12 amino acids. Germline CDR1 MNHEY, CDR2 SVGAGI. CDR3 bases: TGTGCCAGCAGTTACAGTGGGGGTGAAGCTTTCTTT. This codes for CASSYSGGEAFF.

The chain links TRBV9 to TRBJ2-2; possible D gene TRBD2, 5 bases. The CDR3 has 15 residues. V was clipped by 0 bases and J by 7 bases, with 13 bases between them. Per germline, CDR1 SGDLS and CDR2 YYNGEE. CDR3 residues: CASSVEREGVGELFF. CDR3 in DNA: TGTGCCAGCAGCGTAGAACGGGAAGGTGTCGGGGAGCTGTTTTTT.

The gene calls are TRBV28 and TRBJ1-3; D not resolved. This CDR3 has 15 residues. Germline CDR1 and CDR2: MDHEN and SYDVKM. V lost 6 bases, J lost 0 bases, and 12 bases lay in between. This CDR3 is CASSQGLVSGNTIYF. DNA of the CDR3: TGTGCCAGCAGCCAAGGACTGGTCTCTGGAAACACCATATATTTT.

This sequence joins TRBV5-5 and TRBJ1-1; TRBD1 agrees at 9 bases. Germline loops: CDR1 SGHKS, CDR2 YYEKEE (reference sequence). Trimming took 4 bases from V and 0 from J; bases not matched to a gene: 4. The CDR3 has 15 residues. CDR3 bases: TGTGCCAGCAGCCGGACAGGGGCCGTGAACACTGAAGCTTTCTTT. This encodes CASSRTGAVNTEAFF.

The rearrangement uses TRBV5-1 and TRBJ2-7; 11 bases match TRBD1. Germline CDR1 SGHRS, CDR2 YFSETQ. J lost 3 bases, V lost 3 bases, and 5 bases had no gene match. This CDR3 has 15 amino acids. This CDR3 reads CASSSGDRGSYEQYF. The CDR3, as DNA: TGCGCCAGCAGCTCGGGGGACAGGGGGAGCTACGAGCAGTACTTC.

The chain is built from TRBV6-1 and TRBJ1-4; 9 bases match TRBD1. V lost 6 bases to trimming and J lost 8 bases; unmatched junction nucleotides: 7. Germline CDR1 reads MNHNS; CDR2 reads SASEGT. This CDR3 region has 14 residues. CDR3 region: CASRPQGAREKLFF. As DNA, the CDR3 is TGTGCCAGCAGGCCACAGGGGGCCAGGGAAAAACTGTTTTTT.

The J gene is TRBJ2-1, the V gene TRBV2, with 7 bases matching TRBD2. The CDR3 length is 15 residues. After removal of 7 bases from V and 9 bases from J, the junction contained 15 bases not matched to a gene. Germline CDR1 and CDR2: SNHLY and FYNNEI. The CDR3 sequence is CASIPGGGSFVEQFF. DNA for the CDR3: TGTGCCAGCATCCCCGGAGGCGGGAGCTTTGTTGAGCAGTTCTTC.

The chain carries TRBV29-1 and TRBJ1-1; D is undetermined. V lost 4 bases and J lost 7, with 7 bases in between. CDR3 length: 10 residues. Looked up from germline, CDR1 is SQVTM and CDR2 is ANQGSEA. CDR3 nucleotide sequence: TGCAGCGTTGTGGGGAGTGAAGCTTTCTTT. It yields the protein CSVVGSEAFF. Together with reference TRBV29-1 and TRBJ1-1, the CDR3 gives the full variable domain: SAVISQKPSRDICQRGTSLTIQCQVDSQVTMMFWYRQQPGQSLTLIATANQGSEATYESGFVIDKFPISRPNLTFSTLTVSNMSPEDSSIYLCSVVGSEAFFGQGTRLTVV.

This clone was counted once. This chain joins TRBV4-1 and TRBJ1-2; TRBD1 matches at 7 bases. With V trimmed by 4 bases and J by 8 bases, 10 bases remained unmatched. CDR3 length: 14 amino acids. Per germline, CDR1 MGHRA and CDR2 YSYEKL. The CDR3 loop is CASSRLTGSRGYTF. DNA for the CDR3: TGCGCCAGCAGCCGCTTGACAGGGAGTCGAGGCTACACCTTC.

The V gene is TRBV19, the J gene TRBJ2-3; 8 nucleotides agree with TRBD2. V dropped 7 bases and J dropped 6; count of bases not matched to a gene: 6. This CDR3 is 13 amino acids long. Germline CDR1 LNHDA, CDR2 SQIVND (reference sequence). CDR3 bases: TGTGCCAGTATTGGGACTAGGCCCGATACGCAGTATTTT. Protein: CASIGTRPDTQYF.

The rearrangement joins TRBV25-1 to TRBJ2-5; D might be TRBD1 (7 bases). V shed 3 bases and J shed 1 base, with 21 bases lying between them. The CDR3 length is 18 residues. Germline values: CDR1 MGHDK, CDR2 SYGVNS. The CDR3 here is CASSDPRRDRRLQETQYF. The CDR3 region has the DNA TGTGCCAGCAGTGATCCCCGGCGGGACAGAAGACTCCAAGAGACCCAGTACTTC.

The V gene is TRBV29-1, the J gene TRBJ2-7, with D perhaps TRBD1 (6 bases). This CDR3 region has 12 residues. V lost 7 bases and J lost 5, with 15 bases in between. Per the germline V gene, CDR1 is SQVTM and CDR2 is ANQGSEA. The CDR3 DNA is TGCAGCGCCGAGACAGGCTACAACGAGCAGTACTTC. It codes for CSAETGYNEQYF.

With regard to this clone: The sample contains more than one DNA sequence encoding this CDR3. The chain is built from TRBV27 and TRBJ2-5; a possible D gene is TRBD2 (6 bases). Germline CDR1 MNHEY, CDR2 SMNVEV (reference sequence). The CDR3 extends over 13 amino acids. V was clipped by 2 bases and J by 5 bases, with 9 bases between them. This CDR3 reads CASSLPGRETQYF. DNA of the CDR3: TGTGCCAGCAGTTTACCAGGGAGGGAGACCCAGTACTTC.

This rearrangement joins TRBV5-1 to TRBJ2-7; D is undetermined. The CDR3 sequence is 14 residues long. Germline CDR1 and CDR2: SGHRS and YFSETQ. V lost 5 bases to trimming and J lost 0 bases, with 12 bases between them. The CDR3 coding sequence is TGCGCCAGCAGTGCATGGGCTCCCTCCTACGAGCAGTACTTC. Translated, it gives CASSAWAPSYEQYF.

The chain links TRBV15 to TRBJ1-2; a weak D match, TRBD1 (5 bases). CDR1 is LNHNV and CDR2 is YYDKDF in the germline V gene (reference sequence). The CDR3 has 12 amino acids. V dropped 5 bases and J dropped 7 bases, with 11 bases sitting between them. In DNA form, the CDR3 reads TGTGCCACCAGCCTAGACAGTTTTGGCTACACCTTC. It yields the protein CATSLDSFGYTF.

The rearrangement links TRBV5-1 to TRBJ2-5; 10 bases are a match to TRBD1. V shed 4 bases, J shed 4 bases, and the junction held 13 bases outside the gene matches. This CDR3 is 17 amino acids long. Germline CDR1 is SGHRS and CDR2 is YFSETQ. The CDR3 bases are TGCGCCAGCAGCCCCAGGACAGGGGGAACGACGGCAGAGACCCAGTACTTC. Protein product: CASSPRTGGTTAETQYF.

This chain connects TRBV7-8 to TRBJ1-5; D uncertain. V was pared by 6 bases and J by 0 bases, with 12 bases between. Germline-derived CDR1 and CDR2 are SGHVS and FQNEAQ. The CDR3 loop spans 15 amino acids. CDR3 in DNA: TGTGCCAGCAGATTGGACGGTTTTAGCAATCAGCCCCAGCATTTT. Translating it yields CASRLDGFSNQPQHF.

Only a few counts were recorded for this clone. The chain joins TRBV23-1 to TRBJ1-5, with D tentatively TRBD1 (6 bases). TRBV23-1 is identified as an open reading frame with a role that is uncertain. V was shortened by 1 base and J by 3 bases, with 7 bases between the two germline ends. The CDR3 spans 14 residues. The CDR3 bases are TGCGCCAGCAGTCAATGGGACACCAATCAGCCCCAGCATTTT. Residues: CASSQWDTNQPQHF.

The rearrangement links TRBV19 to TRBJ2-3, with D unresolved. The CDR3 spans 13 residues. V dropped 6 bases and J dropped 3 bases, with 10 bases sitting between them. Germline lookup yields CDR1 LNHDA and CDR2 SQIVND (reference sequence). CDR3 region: CASSYTITDTQYF. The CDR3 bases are TGTGCCAGTAGCTATACAATAACAGATACGCAGTATTTT.